The clone carrying this T cell receptor (beta chain) has just a few counts. Antigen specificity is unknown. Unique molecular identifiers featured in how the TCRbeta library was prepared. TCRdb passed the PCR reads through MiXCR, listing each CDR3 protein once. The sample includes 550,000 to 800,000 distinct CDR3 sequences, 13% of them seen just once. The data derive from a study of T-cell reconstitution after alpha-beta-depleted transplantation in children. Germline CDR1 LGHDT, CDR2 YNNKEL (reference sequence). Trimming took off 0 bases at V and 0 bases at J, with 6 bases between the two ends. CDR3 size: 15 residues. Broader study findings: A year post-transplant, T-cell counts and diversity derived mostly from newly produced T cells. Surviving recipient T cells and thymic progenitors accounted for the high day-60 TCRbeta diversity observed in some patients. There were reportedly several hundred expanded graft clones from which alpha-beta T cells came about two months after transplant.

The sample consisted of PBMCs, taken before TCRalphabeta/CD19-depleted stem cell transplant. V is TRBV3-1 and J is TRBJ2-1; D is unclear. The origin of this receptor is a girl aged 2 to 10 with congenital amegakaryocytic thrombocytopenia, due to receive a stem cell transplant. For the CDR3, the DNA is TGTGCCAGCAGCCAAGATCACCGCTCCTACAATGAGCAGTTCTTC. This translates into CASSQDHRSYNEQFF.